The 12 T cell receptor beta chains listed next were all sequenced from one sample in a study of shared clonotypes between healthy human individuals (dated by TCRdb to the early 2020s). The protocol used for the library was the immunoSEQ multiplex PCR assay. TCRdb limited this immuneACCESS table to in-frame rearrangements with V and J called. A share of clones is missing; checked studies link under half to unresolved V genes, and the rest is unexplained. The sample table contains about 700,000 clones; only one count was recorded for 92% of them. Approximately 24% of the sample comes from the top ten. CD8 naive samples were obtained by positive selection for CCR7 among CD45RO-negative cells, yielding a CD45RA+CCR7+ population from which TemRA cells were excluded. The specimen sequenced was naive CD8+ T cells sorted from blood. In light of the paper, this sample's cell subset or site label describes: CD45RA+CCR7+. These receptors all stem from a man aged 25 to 45 in good health.

V usage is TRBV2 and J usage is TRBJ1-2; D is uncertain. CDR3 length: 11 amino acids. The germline CDR1 and CDR2 sequences are SNHLY and FYNNEI. Trimming stripped 10 bases from V and 2 bases from J, with 8 bases between. The CDR3 sequence is CAIMRNYGYTF. CDR3 in DNA: TGTGCCATCATGAGGAACTATGGCTACACCTTC.

This sequence joins TRBV27 and TRBJ2-1; D not certain. The CDR3 is made up of 15 amino acids. V was pared by 2 bases and J by 6 bases, with 14 bases between. The germline V gene has CDR1 MNHEY and CDR2 SMNVEV (reference sequence). This chain's CDR3 is CASSLRPHSPNEQFF. The CDR3 DNA reads as TGTGCCAGCAGTTTAAGGCCCCACAGCCCCAATGAGCAGTTCTTC.

The V and J genes are TRBV6-5 and TRBJ2-2; D call uncertain. The ends were cut back, 10 bases at V and 1 base at J, with 10 bases in the middle. This CDR3 comprises 13 residues. Germline CDR1 and CDR2: MNHEY and SVGAGI. The CDR3 nucleotides read TGTGCCACCTTTCCCAGGAACACCGGGGAGCTGTTTTTT. Its protein is CATFPRNTGELFF.

J is TRBJ2-2 and V is TRBV27; D is unclear. Germline assignment: CDR1 MNHEY and CDR2 SMNVEV (reference sequence). The CDR3 covers 15 residues. Trimming stripped 2 bases from V and 5 bases from J, with 12 bases between. CDR3 coding DNA: TGTGCCAGCAGTTTACCTTTCGACGGGACCGGGGAGCTGTTTTTT. It is translated as CASSLPFDGTGELFF.

A remark on this clone: Other DNA sequences within the sample encode an identical CDR3. The rearrangement uses TRBV6-5 and TRBJ2-7, with unresolved D. This CDR3 is built from 13 residues. Trimming shortened V by 2 bases and J by 3 bases, and 8 bases separated the two germline ends. Germline CDR1 is MNHEY and CDR2 is SVGAGI. The CDR3 is CASSYSAYYEQYF. CDR3 in DNA: TGTGCCAGCAGTTACAGCGCCTACTACGAGCAGTACTTC.

The CDR3 DNA sequence: TGCGCCAGCAGCCGGACATTTCCGAACACTGAAGCTTTCTTT. Its translation is CASSRTFPNTEAFF. The rearrangement uses TRBV5-1 and TRBJ1-1, with TRBD1 as a possible D gene (5 bases). Trimming took 4 bases from V and 1 from J, leaving 11 bases between them. CDR3 size: 14 residues. The germline CDR1 and CDR2 sequences are SGHRS and YFSETQ.

Regarding this clone: Other DNA sequences in the same sample also yield this CDR3. The chain recombines TRBV7-3 with TRBJ2-3; 12 bases are shared with TRBD2. Per the germline V gene, CDR1 is SGHTA and CDR2 is FQGTGA. The CDR3 consists of 15 residues. With 5 bases clipped from V and 3 bases from J, the junction kept 3 bases outside the gene matches. CDR3 DNA sequence: TGTGCCAGCAGCCCCGGGACTAGCGGGACAGATACGCAGTATTTT. Translation: CASSPGTSGTDTQYF.

This rearrangement joins TRBV5-6 to TRBJ2-1, with TRBD2 as a possible D gene (6 bases). Germline-derived CDR1 and CDR2 are SGHDT and YYEEEE. The CDR3 has 15 amino acids. V was trimmed by 0 bases and J by 4 bases, leaving 11 bases between them. CDR3 protein: CASSLGFGGYNEQFF. CDR3 DNA sequence: TGTGCCAGCAGCTTGGGGTTCGGGGGATACAATGAGCAGTTCTTC.

CDR3 region: CASSFRQSPVGGPYEQYF. As DNA, the CDR3 is TGTGCCAGCAGCTTTAGACAGAGCCCCGTAGGGGGGCCCTACGAGCAGTACTTC. The V gene is TRBV11-2, the J gene TRBJ2-7; D assignment may be TRBD1 or TRBD2 (6 bases each). The CDR3 has 18 residues. Germline CDR1 SGHAT, CDR2 FQNNGV. With 3 bases removed from V and 2 bases from J, the gap between germline ends came to 23 bases.

V gene TRBV7-9 combines with J gene TRBJ2-3, with 8 positions matching TRBD1. Germline CDR1 and CDR2: SEHNR and FQNEAQ (reference sequence). The CDR3 length is 15 residues. Trimming at V came to 5 bases and at J to 4 bases, leaving 8 bases not matched to a gene. CDR3 DNA: TGTGCCAGCAGCATAGGACAGGGTTTGGCAGATACGCAGTATTTT. Amino acids: CASSIGQGLADTQYF.

The chain combines TRBV5-5 with TRBJ1-4; D is undetermined. Germline V gene lookup returns CDR1 SGHKS and CDR2 YYEKEE (reference sequence). V lost 2 bases and J lost 8, with 19 bases in between. The CDR3 has 16 amino acids. CDR3 nucleotides: TGTGCCAGCAGCTTAAGGCCCGGGCGGTCGAGGGAAAAACTGTTTTTT. It encodes CASSLRPGRSREKLFF.

The CDR3 region has the DNA TGTGCCAGCATATCCAGTTTTGAAAAACTGTTTTTT. This encodes CASISSFEKLFF. The V and J genes are TRBV6-1 and TRBJ1-4; no clear D. The CDR3 contains 12 residues. Germline V CDR1 and CDR2: MNHNS, SASEGT. The ends were cut back, 7 bases at V and 7 bases at J, with 10 bases in the middle.